This passage covers 29 T cell receptor beta chains from one sample sequenced in a study of blood T cells in healthy people across ages. It was with a sample-barcoded 5' primer and a J-beta primer mix that a second PCR of about 6 to 12 cycles was run. TCRdb used MiXCR to reprocess the 5' RACE reads, holding one entry per CDR3 protein. Among hundreds of thousands of distinct CDR3 sequences listed, about 42% were seen once. Sequenced: blood. The origin of the receptors is a man in his sixties in good health.

This clonotype has ten or more counts. The chain couples TRBV29-1 to TRBJ2-1; a weak D match, TRBD2 (7 bases). The CDR3 is 14 amino acids. Germline V gene sequence: CDR1 SQVTM, CDR2 ANQGSEA. V lost 8 bases and J 6 bases, leaving 20 bases between the germline ends. This CDR3 reads CSSEGGPGFNEQFF. The CDR3, as DNA: TGCAGCTCTGAGGGGGGGCCTGGGTTCAATGAGCAGTTCTTC.

The J gene is TRBJ1-5, the V gene TRBV20-1, with D possibly matching TRBD1 (5 bases). V dropped 5 bases and J dropped 3 bases, with 11 bases sitting between them. CDR1 is DFQATT and CDR2 is SNEGSKA in the germline V gene (reference sequence). The length of the CDR3 is 13 residues. The CDR3 protein is CSAEPGLNQPQHF. CDR3 DNA: TGCAGTGCTGAACCAGGGCTCAATCAGCCCCAGCATTTT.

The chain has TRBV7-2 and TRBJ1-6; D gene ambiguous. The germline gives CDR1 SGHTA, CDR2 FQGNSA. Trimming left V 1 base short and J 10 bases short, with 11 bases between. The CDR3 covers 14 residues. The CDR3 DNA reads as TGTGCCAGCAGCTTAGAAGGGTTGTTGTCACCCCTCCACTTT. The encoded protein is CASSLEGLLSPLHF.

This clonotype was observed a few times. The rearrangement uses TRBV2 and TRBJ1-2, with a possible D match to TRBD1 (6 bases). Trimming cost V 6 bases and J 8 bases, with 16 bases left between them. The CDR3 contains 13 residues. Germline CDR1 SNHLY, CDR2 FYNNEI. The CDR3 region is CASSQGIVEGYTF. DNA of the CDR3: TGTGCCAGCAGCCAGGGGATTGTGGAGGGCTACACCTTC. Full variable domain (outside the CDR3, taken from reference TRBV2 and TRBJ1-2): EPEVTQTPSHQVTQMGQEVILRCVPISNHLYFYWYRQILGQKVEFLVSFYNNEISEKSEIFDDQFSVERPDGSNFTLKIRSTKLEDSAMYFCASSQGIVEGYTFGSGTRLTVV.

V is TRBV11-2 and J is TRBJ2-4, with 10 bases fitting TRBD1. With V trimmed by 1 base and J by 13 bases, 10 bases remained unmatched. This CDR3 comprises 15 residues. Germline values: CDR1 SGHAT, CDR2 FQNNGV. The CDR3 is CASSLVARDRGKQYF. CDR3 coding DNA: TGTGCCAGCAGCTTAGTAGCGCGGGACAGGGGAAAACAGTACTTC.

The chain is built from TRBV4-1 and TRBJ2-4, with 7 positions matching TRBD2. V was pared by 0 bases and J by 5 bases, with 7 bases of the junction left unmatched. Germline values: CDR1 MGHRA, CDR2 YSYEKL. The CDR3 length is 16 residues. In nucleotides, the CDR3 is TGCGCCAGCAGCCAAGATTTTGGGGGGGGTCAAAACATTCAGTACTTC. Its translation: CASSQDFGGGQNIQYF.

This clonotype was observed a few times. The V call is TRBV2, the J call TRBJ1-2; D ambiguous. Germline V gene data show CDR1 as SNHLY and CDR2 as FYNNEI. There are 11 residues in the CDR3. Trimming stripped 9 bases from V and 8 bases from J, with 13 bases between. CDR3 bases: TGTGCCAGTCGACAAGGGTACGGCTACACCTTC. Protein: CASRQGYGYTF. The whole variable domain, filled in from reference TRBV2 and TRBJ1-2, reads EPEVTQTPSHQVTQMGQEVILRCVPISNHLYFYWYRQILGQKVEFLVSFYNNEISEKSEIFDDQFSVERPDGSNFTLKIRSTKLEDSAMYFCASRQGYGYTFGSGTRLTVV.

Of note for this clonotype: Relative to the germline gene, one junction end is altered; a read error may explain this. This chain connects TRBV15 to TRBJ2-1, with D perhaps assigned TRBD1 or TRBD2 (5 bases each). In germline, CDR1 is LNHNV, CDR2 YYDKDF (reference sequence). This CDR3 is 16 amino acids long. CDR3 in DNA: TGTGCCACCAGCAGTGTGATTGCAGGGAGACACAATGGGCAGTTCTTC. Translated, it gives CATSSVIAGRHNGQFF.

As regards this clonotype: A junction end diverges from the germline sequence, so it may reflect a read error. The rearrangement uses TRBV20-1 and TRBJ1-2; D unresolved. The CDR3 has 11 amino acids. The germline V gene encodes CDR1 DFQATT and CDR2 SNEGSKA (reference sequence). CDR3 nucleotides: TGCAGTGCCGAGTCCACCTATGGCCACACCTTC. Translated: CSAESTYGHTF.

This clonotype has only one observation. V usage is TRBV5-1 and J usage is TRBJ2-5; D is perhaps TRBD1 (6 bases). V lost 4 bases to trimming and J lost 5 bases, with 18 bases between them. CDR1 and CDR2 (germline): SGHRS, YFSETQ. The CDR3 has 15 residues. The CDR3 reads CASSPDSGQSETQYF. CDR3 DNA: TGCGCCAGCAGCCCGGATTCTGGACAGTCCGAGACCCAGTACTTC.

The chain uses TRBV10-3 and TRBJ2-7; perhaps TRBD1 as D (5 bases). This CDR3 comprises 14 residues. Germline V gene sequence: CDR1 ENHRY, CDR2 SYGVKD. Trimming took off 3 bases at V and 4 bases at J, with 13 bases between the two ends. CDR3 region: CAISDWGRRYEQYF. CDR3 nucleotides: TGTGCCATCAGTGATTGGGGCAGGAGATACGAGCAGTACTTC.

V is TRBV18 and J is TRBJ2-1; 9 nucleotides line up with TRBD2. V gave up 0 bases and J gave up 0 bases; unmatched junction bases: 12. CDR1 is KGHSH and CDR2 is LQKENI in the germline V gene. The CDR3 contains 20 residues. CDR3 in amino acids: CASSPPKRGASGSSYNEQFF. The CDR3 DNA follows: TGTGCCAGCTCACCACCGAAGCGGGGGGCCTCTGGGAGCTCCTACAATGAGCAGTTCTTC.

The V and J genes are TRBV6-2 or TRBV6-3 and TRBJ2-4; tentatively, D is TRBD1 (6 bases). With 6 bases removed from V and 0 bases from J, the gap between germline ends came to 15 bases. This CDR3 comprises 16 residues. The germline gives CDR1 MNHEY, CDR2 SVGEGT. CDR3 sequence reads: CASSHGQRVAKNIQYF. CDR3 sequence (DNA): TGTGCCAGCAGCCATGGACAGAGAGTAGCCAAAAACATTCAGTACTTC.

The chain joins TRBV7-2 to TRBJ2-7; a weak D match, TRBD2 (5 bases). CDR3 size: 14 residues. Germline values: CDR1 SGHTA, CDR2 FQGNSA. Between the trimmed V and J ends, which lost 4 bases and 2 bases, there was a span of 12 bases. CDR3 nucleotides: TGTGCCAGCAGCTCCACTAGTAACGCCTACGAGCAGTACTTC. This translates into CASSSTSNAYEQYF.

In its sample, this clonotype was seen a few times. The chain carries TRBV27 and TRBJ2-5; 9 bases line up with TRBD2. V gave up 5 bases and J gave up 3 bases; unmatched junction bases: 7. Germline V gene data show CDR1 as MNHEY and CDR2 as SMNVEV (reference sequence). This CDR3 contains 15 residues. The CDR3 loop is CASSQLAGGEETQYF. CDR3 sequence (DNA): TGTGCCAGCAGTCAACTAGCGGGCGGTGAAGAGACCCAGTACTTC.

The sample holds a few counts of this clonotype. This chain links TRBV28 with TRBJ2-5; maybe TRBD2 (5 bases). V was shortened by 7 bases and J by 5 bases, with 8 bases between the two germline ends. Germline loops: CDR1 MDHEN, CDR2 SYDVKM. The CDR3 totals 11 residues. DNA of the CDR3: TGTGCCAGCATTGGGGAGGAGACCCAGTACTTC. The encoded protein is CASIGEETQYF.

The rearrangement uses TRBV29-1 and TRBJ1-5; no firm D call. The CDR3 consists of 13 residues. Between the trimmed V and J ends, which lost 2 bases and 7 bases, there was a span of 12 bases. Germline CDR1 is SQVTM and CDR2 is ANQGSEA. CDR3: CSVERTPGQPQHF. The CDR3 nucleotides read TGCAGCGTTGAACGCACCCCGGGACAGCCCCAGCATTTT.

The chain uses TRBV4-1 and TRBJ2-1; 8 bases align to TRBD2. Judging by the DNA end, TRBJ2-7 fits better; the J call may be wrong. CDR1 and CDR2 (germline): MGHRA, YSYEKL. This CDR3 is 17 amino acids long. CDR3 in amino acids: CASSPRAGGNSYNEQYF. The CDR3 DNA reads TGCGCCAGCAGCCCCCGGGCGGGGGGAAATTCCTACAATGAGCAGTACTTC.

The J gene is TRBJ1-2, the V gene TRBV14, with a possible D match to TRBD1 (5 bases). The length of the CDR3 is 15 residues. Looked up from germline, CDR1 is SGHDN and CDR2 is FVKESK. V was shortened by 2 bases and J by 8 bases, with 18 bases between the two germline ends. The CDR3 DNA is TGTGCCAGCAGCCAACCTAATTCGGGGGACGAGGGCTACACCTTC. It yields the protein CASSQPNSGDEGYTF.

This chain connects TRBV20-1 to TRBJ2-3; D gene uncertain. The CDR3 runs to 12 residues. V was clipped by 3 bases and J by 4 bases, with 8 bases between them. CDR1 and CDR2 (germline): DFQATT, SNEGSKA (reference sequence). The DNA of the CDR3 is TGCAGTGCTAGCATTCAAGCAGATACGCAGTATTTT. Translating it yields CSASIQADTQYF.

The gene calls are TRBV20-1 and TRBJ1-1; no reliable D call. Looked up from germline, CDR1 is DFQATT and CDR2 is SNEGSKA (reference sequence). This CDR3 has 15 residues. V was trimmed by 0 bases and J by 0 bases, leaving 11 bases between them. In DNA form, the CDR3 reads TGCAGTGCTAGAGAGAGTAAAGGGCTGAACACTGAAGCTTTCTTT. It is translated as CSARESKGLNTEAFF.

The J gene is TRBJ2-4, the V gene TRBV20-1, with TRBD1 identical over 8 bases. The J segment lost 0 bases and the V segment lost 0 bases, leaving 25 bases of the junction unmatched. The CDR3 loop spans 23 amino acids. Germline CDR1 reads DFQATT; CDR2 reads SNEGSKA (reference sequence). The CDR3 spells CSARDTGVREDRAHWIAKNIQYF. Written as DNA, the CDR3 is TGCAGTGCTAGAGATACAGGCGTGAGGGAGGACAGGGCACATTGGATAGCCAAAAACATTCAGTACTTC.

This clonotype has a handful of counts. Here the CDR3 reads CASSKVGTDTQYF. The CDR3 bases are TGTGCCAGCAGCAAGGTTGGGACAGATACGCAGTATTTT. The V call is TRBV7-9, the J call TRBJ2-3; no clear D. The length of the CDR3 is 13 residues. V was clipped by 5 bases and J by 3 bases, with 9 bases between them. The germline V gene has CDR1 SEHNR and CDR2 FQNEAQ (reference sequence).

This chain links TRBV6-5 with TRBJ2-1; D call uncertain. Trimming pared 5 bases from V and 5 bases from J, leaving 16 bases between. In germline, CDR1 is MNHEY, CDR2 SVGAGI. CDR3 size: 15 residues. In DNA form, the CDR3 reads TGTGCCAGCAGTATTAGCAGGAACGTGGACAATGAGCAGTTCTTC. It codes for CASSISRNVDNEQFF.

This clonotype occurred a few times. V usage is TRBV7-9 and J usage is TRBJ1-2, with D possibly being TRBD1 (6 bases). Germline CDR1 reads SEHNR; CDR2 reads FQNEAQ (reference sequence). The CDR3 covers 13 residues. Trimming left V 6 bases short and J 5 bases short, with 13 bases between. The CDR3 coding sequence is TGTGCCAGCAGATCAGGGGAGTGGTATGGCTACACCTTC. It encodes CASRSGEWYGYTF. Complete variable domain (other parts from reference TRBV7-9 and TRBJ1-2): DTGVSQNPRHKITKRGQNVTFRCDPISEHNRLYWYRQTLGQGPEFLTYFQNEAQLEKSRLLSDRFSAERPKGSFSTLEIQRTEQGDSAMYLCASRSGEWYGYTFGSGTRLTVV.

For this clonotype: The junction departs from germline at one end; a sequencing error may be responsible. The chain couples TRBV5-5 to TRBJ2-7; possibly TRBD1 or TRBD2 for D (5 bases each). CDR3 size: 16 residues. Germline CDR1 is SGHKS and CDR2 is YYEKEE (reference sequence). The CDR3 DNA is TGTGCCAGTAGCTTCCGTGGGGACCGGAGCTCCTACGAGCAGTACTTC. It specifies CASSFRGDRSSYEQYF. Complete variable domain (other parts from reference TRBV5-5 and TRBJ2-7): DAGVTQSPTHLIKTRGQQVTLRCSPISGHKSVSWYQQVLGQGPQFIFQYYEKEERGRGNFPDRFSARQFPNYSSELNVNALLLGDSALYLCASSFRGDRSSYEQYFGPGTRLTVT.

The genes are TRBV10-3 and TRBJ2-4; possibly TRBD1 for D (7 bases). V shed 2 bases and J shed 6 bases, with 8 bases lying between them. This CDR3 region has 13 residues. Germline assignment: CDR1 ENHRY and CDR2 SYGVKD. The CDR3 sequence is CAISEQGGNIQYF. The DNA of the CDR3 is TGTGCCATCAGTGAGCAGGGGGGAAACATTCAGTACTTC.

In its sample, this clonotype was seen a few times. The chain uses TRBV20-1 and TRBJ1-2, with D perhaps TRBD1 (5 bases). Between the trimmed V and J ends, which lost 5 bases and 8 bases, there was a span of 24 bases. The CDR3 has 15 residues. The germline V gene encodes CDR1 DFQATT and CDR2 SNEGSKA (reference sequence). The CDR3 loop reads CSAVDPGPLLGGYTF. CDR3 coding DNA: TGCAGTGCTGTAGACCCGGGACCGCTTCTGGGGGGCTACACCTTC.

In its sample, this clonotype was seen once. This chain links TRBV7-6 with TRBJ1-4, with TRBD1 matching 9 bases. This CDR3 has 15 amino acids. Germline assignment: CDR1 SGHVS and CDR2 FNYEAQ. Trimming removed 5 bases from V and 7 bases from J; junction bases left unmatched: 8. The DNA of the CDR3 is TGTGCCAGCAGCCCGGGACAGGGAGGAGGTGAAAAACTGTTTTTT. This translates into CASSPGQGGGEKLFF.